This entry lists 5 T cell receptor beta chains sequenced from one sample in a study of technical replicates of blood from several donors. The assay was immunoSEQ multiplex PCR, and TCRdb's table has in-frame clones only and misses some. This sample has tens of thousands of clones; over 85% occur once, and the top ten carry under 5%. The specimen was PBMCs. These receptors came from a human donor in good health. Some clones in this sample may be carry-over from other donors' samples.

In its sample, this clone was seen once. The genes are TRBV19 and TRBJ2-3; perhaps TRBD1 as D (6 bases). The germline V gene encodes CDR1 LNHDA and CDR2 SQIVND (reference sequence). Deletions cut 2 bases from V and 5 bases from J, with 17 bases between. This CDR3 region has 16 residues. The CDR3 region is CASSITTGKDKDTQYF. The DNA for the CDR3 is TGTGCCAGTAGTATAACGACAGGCAAGGATAAAGATACGCAGTATTTT.

The genes are TRBV5-4 and TRBJ1-6; 11 positions match TRBD1. This CDR3 has 19 residues. With V trimmed by 3 bases and J by 0 bases, 8 bases remained unmatched. Germline CDR1 is SGHNT and CDR2 is YYREEE (reference sequence). In DNA, the CDR3 is TGTGCCAGCAGCTCGCCGGGACAGGGGGAAAGCTCCTATAATTCACCCCTCCACTTT. Translation: CASSSPGQGESSYNSPLHF.

This clone is a singleton in its sample. The rearrangement links TRBV29-1 to TRBJ2-4, with TRBD2 matching 8 bases. Germline V gene lookup returns CDR1 SQVTM and CDR2 ANQGSEA. The J segment lost 9 bases and the V segment lost 6 bases, leaving 7 bases of the junction unmatched. The CDR3 spans 12 residues. The CDR3 DNA is TGCAGCGTCTACAGCGGGGGAGGCATTCAGTACTTC. Amino acids: CSVYSGGGIQYF.

The gene calls are TRBV7-2 and TRBJ2-1; 8 bases line up with TRBD2. Per the germline V gene, CDR1 is SGHTA and CDR2 is FQGNSA. The length of the CDR3 is 14 residues. J gave up 5 bases and V 5 bases, and 5 bases lay outside the gene matches. The CDR3 is CASSPSGGDNEQFF. The CDR3, as DNA: TGTGCCAGCAGCCCAAGCGGGGGAGACAATGAGCAGTTCTTC.

For the CDR3, the DNA is TGTGCCAGCAGTGAAGTCGTTTTGTCTCGCTATGGCTACACCTTC. Translation: CASSEVVLSRYGYTF. The chain employs TRBV6-1 and TRBJ1-2, with unresolved D. V was clipped by 1 base and J by 4 bases, with 13 bases between them. The CDR3 consists of 15 residues. CDR1 is MNHNS and CDR2 is SASEGT in the germline V gene.